This T cell receptor (beta chain) was obtained from a study of graft-versus-host responses after intestinal transplantation. The wider study: Tacrolimus plus steroids were given to all recipients for approximately 3 years, preceded by anti-thymocyte globulin induction. Study-wide points: Allografts carried high graft-versus-host to host-versus-graft clonal ratios in patients having graft-donor T cell macrochimerism. Early declines in HvG clones that occurred post-transplant were associated with peak circulating GvH clone levels. GvH clones turned up in recipient marrow; some had shown up first in ileum or blood.

Profiled with immunoSEQ multiplex PCR; TCRdb holds only in-frame clones, not every one. The sample yields roughly 46,000 clones, about 93% seen once. Notes on this clone: The antigen remains unidentified. Other DNA sequences in the sample encode the same CDR3.

Germline CDR1 reads MDHEN; CDR2 reads SYDVKM. The J segment lost 8 bases and the V segment lost 7 bases, leaving 7 bases of the junction unmatched. The CDR3 runs 14 residues. The sample here was PBMCs, taken around 800 days after a first intestinal transplant, on the day of a second. The chain joins TRBV28 to TRBJ1-4; 10 nucleotides match TRBD1. This clonotype originated in a human patient who received an intestinal transplant, so some T cells may come from the graft donor. The CDR3 DNA sequence: TGTGCCAGCATGGGACAGGGGCGGGTAGAAAAACTGTTTTTT. It is translated as CASMGQGRVEKLFF.